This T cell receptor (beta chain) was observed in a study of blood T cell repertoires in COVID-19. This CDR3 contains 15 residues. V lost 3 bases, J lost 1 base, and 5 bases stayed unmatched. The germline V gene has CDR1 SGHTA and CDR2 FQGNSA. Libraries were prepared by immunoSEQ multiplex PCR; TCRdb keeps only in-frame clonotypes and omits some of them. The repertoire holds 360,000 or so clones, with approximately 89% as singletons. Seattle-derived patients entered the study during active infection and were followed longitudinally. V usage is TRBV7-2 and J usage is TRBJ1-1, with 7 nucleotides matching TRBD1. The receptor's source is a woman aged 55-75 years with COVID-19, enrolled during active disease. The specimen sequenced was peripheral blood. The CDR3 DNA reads TGTGCCAGCAGCTTCACCGGGACAGCGAACACTGAAGCTTTCTTT. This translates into CASSFTGTANTEAFF. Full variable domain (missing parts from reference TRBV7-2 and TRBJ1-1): GAGVSQSPSNKVTEKGKDVELRCDPISGHTALYWYRQSLGQGLEFLIYFQGNSAPDKSGLPSDRFSAERTGGSVSTLTIQRTQQEDSAVYLCASSFTGTANTEAFFGQGTRLTVV.